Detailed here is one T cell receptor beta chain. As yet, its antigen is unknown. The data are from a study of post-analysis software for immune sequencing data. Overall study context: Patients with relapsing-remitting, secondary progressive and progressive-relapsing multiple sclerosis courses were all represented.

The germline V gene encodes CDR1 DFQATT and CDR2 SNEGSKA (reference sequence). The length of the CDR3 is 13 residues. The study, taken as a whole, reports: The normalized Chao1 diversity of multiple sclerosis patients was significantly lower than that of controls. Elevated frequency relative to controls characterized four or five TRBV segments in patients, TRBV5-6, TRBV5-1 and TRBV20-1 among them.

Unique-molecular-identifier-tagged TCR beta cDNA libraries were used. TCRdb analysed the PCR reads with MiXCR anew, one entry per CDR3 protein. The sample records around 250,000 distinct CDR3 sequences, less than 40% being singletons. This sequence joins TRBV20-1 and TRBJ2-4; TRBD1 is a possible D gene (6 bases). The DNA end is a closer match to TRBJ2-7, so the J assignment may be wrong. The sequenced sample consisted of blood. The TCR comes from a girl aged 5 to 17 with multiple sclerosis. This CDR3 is CSARSGARYEQYF. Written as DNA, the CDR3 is TGCAGTGCGCGATCAGGGGCCCGCTACGAGCAGTACTTC.